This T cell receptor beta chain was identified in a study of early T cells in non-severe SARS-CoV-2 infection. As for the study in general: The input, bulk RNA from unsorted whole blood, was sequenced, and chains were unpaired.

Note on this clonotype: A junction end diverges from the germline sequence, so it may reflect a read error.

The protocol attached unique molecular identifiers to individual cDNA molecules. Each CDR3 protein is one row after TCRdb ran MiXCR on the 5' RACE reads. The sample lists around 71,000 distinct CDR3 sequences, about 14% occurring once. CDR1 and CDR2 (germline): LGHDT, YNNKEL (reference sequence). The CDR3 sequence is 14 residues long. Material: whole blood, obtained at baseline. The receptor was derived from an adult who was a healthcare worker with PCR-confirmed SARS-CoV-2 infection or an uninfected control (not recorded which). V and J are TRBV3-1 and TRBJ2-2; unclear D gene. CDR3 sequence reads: CASSQDLVTWELFF. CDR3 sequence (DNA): TGTGCCAGCAGCCAAGATTTAGTCACCTGGGAGCTGTTTTTT.